The 9 T cell receptor beta chains below were found in one sample sequenced in a study of T cells in localized non-small cell lung cancer. The repertoire was sequenced with immunoSEQ multiplex PCR; TCRdb's copy has only in-frame clones and lacks some. The sample lists tens of thousands of clones, 81% occurring once. Here the sequenced sample was peripheral blood mononuclear cells, taken before any cancer treatment. The receptors were sampled from an older male donor with stage II lung adenocarcinoma.

The sample holds a few counts of this clone. The genes are TRBV5-1 and TRBJ1-6; 7 bases agree with TRBD1. V lost 2 bases, J lost 8 bases, and 7 bases stayed unmatched. The CDR3 totals 15 residues. Germline V lookup: CDR1 SGHRS, CDR2 YFSETQ. In DNA, the CDR3 is TGCGCCAGCAGCTTTGTGACAGGGAAGGATTCACCCCTCCACTTT. Residues: CASSFVTGKDSPLHF.

The rearrangement links TRBV7-2 to TRBJ2-7; 7 nucleotides match TRBD1. The CDR3 sequence is 13 residues long. V trimming: 6 bases; J trimming: 3 bases; junction bases outside the gene matches: 5. In germline, CDR1 is SGHTA, CDR2 FQGNSA. The CDR3 coding sequence is TGTGCCAGCAGATGGGACAGAAACTACGAGCAGTACTTC. Its protein is CASRWDRNYEQYF.

The chain joins TRBV7-2 to TRBJ2-7; D uncertain. V lost 5 bases and J lost 2, with 7 bases in between. Germline V gene lookup returns CDR1 SGHTA and CDR2 FQGNSA. The CDR3 spans 12 residues. Here the CDR3 DNA reads TGTGCCAGCAGCCGCAATACCTACGAGCAGTACTTC. It specifies CASSRNTYEQYF.

The chain employs TRBV30 and TRBJ2-4; D gene ambiguous. Deletions cut 0 bases from V and 7 bases from J, with 10 bases between. This CDR3 has 13 amino acids. Germline CDR1 is GTSNPN and CDR2 is SVGIG (reference sequence). CDR3 DNA: TGTGCCTGGAGTGTTTGGGGAATGAACATTCAGTACTTC. This encodes CAWSVWGMNIQYF.

The V call is TRBV7-2, the J call TRBJ1-5; D might be TRBD1 (6 bases). The CDR3 has 14 residues. V was cut by 5 bases and J by 7 bases, with 15 bases left in between. Germline CDR1 SGHTA, CDR2 FQGNSA. CDR3 in amino acids: CASSLGQKGQPQHF. The CDR3 bases are TGTGCCAGCAGCCTTGGACAGAAGGGGCAGCCCCAGCATTTT.

The CDR3 nucleotides read TGTGCCAGCAGTTACCCAGATAAGGCAGGAAGGCAGTACTTC. It codes for CASSYPDKAGRQYF. The chain is built from TRBV6-6 and TRBJ2-7; D is unclear. The CDR3 is made up of 14 amino acids. Looked up from germline, CDR1 is MNHNY and CDR2 is SVGAGI (reference sequence). V dropped 2 bases and J dropped 9 bases, with 17 bases sitting between them.

This clone was seen only a few times. The chain joins TRBV2 to TRBJ1-5; possibly TRBD1 for D (5 bases). CDR3 length: 14 amino acids. Trimming shortened V by 6 bases and J by 2 bases, and 11 bases separated the two germline ends. Germline CDR1 and CDR2: SNHLY and FYNNEI. The CDR3 coding sequence is TGTGCCAGCAGCGTACAGGCGCGCAATCAGCCCCAGCATTTT. This translates into CASSVQARNQPQHF.

The CDR3 DNA follows: TGCGCCAGCAGCCAAGCTGAAGGTGGCGAGCAGTACTTC. Translated, it gives CASSQAEGGEQYF. The chain combines TRBV4-3 with TRBJ2-7; D gene unclear. The V gene lost 1 base and the J gene lost 6 bases, with 10 bases spanning the gap. The CDR3 contains 13 residues. The germline V gene has CDR1 LGHNA and CDR2 YSLEER.

The chain joins TRBV4-1 to TRBJ1-2; possibly TRBD1 for D (6 bases). This CDR3 has 15 residues. V lost 3 bases and J 2 bases, leaving 13 bases between the germline ends. Germline-derived CDR1 and CDR2 are MGHRA and YSYEKL. CDR3: CASSQPTQGNYGYTF. The CDR3 nucleotides read TGCGCCAGCAGCCAGCCCACTCAGGGGAACTATGGCTACACCTTC.